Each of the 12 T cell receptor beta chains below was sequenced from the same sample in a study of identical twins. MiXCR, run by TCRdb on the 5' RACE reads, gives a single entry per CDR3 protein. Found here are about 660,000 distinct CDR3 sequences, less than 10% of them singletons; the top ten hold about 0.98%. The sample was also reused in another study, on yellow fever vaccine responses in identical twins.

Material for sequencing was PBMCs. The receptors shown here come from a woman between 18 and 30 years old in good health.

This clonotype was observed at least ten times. The CDR3: CASSVAGPGELFF. The CDR3, as DNA: TGTGCCAGCAGCGTAGCGGGACCCGGGGAGCTGTTTTTT. The chain combines TRBV9 with TRBJ2-2; D may match TRBD1 or TRBD2 (5 bases each). V lost 0 bases and J lost 6, with 6 bases in between. The CDR3 sequence is 13 residues long. Germline CDR1 reads SGDLS; CDR2 reads YYNGEE. Filled out from reference TRBV9 and TRBJ2-2, the complete variable domain reads DSGVTQTPKHLITATGQRVTLRCSPRSGDLSVYWYQQSLDQGLQFLIQYYNGEERAKGNILERFSAQQFPDLHSELNLSSLELGDSALYFCASSVAGPGELFFGEGSRLTVL.

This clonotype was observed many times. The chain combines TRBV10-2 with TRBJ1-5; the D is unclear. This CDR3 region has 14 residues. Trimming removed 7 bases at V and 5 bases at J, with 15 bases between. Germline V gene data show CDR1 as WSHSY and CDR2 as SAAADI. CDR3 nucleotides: TGCGCCAGCACGCGGACCCCTGGGGATCAGCCCCAGCATTTT. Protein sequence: CASTRTPGDQPQHF.

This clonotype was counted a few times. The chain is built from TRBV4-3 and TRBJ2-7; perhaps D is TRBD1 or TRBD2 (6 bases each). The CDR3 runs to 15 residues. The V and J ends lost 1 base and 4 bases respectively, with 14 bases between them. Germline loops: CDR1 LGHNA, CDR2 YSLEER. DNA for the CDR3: TGCGCCAGCAGCCAAGTACTACAGGGAGGATACGAGCAGTACTTC. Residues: CASSQVLQGGYEQYF.

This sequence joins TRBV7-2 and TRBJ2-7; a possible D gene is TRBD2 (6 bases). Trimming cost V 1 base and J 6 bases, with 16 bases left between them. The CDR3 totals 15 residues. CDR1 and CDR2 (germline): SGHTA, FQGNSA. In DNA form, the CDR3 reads TGTGCCAGCAGCTTAGTTGGCGAGCGGGCAGCCGAGCAGTACTTC. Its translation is CASSLVGERAAEQYF.

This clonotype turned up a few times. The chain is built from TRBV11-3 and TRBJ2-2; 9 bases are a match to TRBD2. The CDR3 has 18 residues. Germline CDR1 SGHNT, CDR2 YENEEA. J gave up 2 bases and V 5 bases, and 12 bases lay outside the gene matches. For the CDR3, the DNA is TGTGCCAGCAGCATCCGACTAGCGGAAATCTTTAACACCGGGGAGCTGTTTTTT. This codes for CASSIRLAEIFNTGELFF.

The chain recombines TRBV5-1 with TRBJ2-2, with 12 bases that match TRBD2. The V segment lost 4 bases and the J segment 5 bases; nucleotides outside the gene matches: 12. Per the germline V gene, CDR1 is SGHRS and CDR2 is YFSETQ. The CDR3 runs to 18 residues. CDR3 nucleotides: TGCGCCAGCAGCCCTTCTCAGGGGCTAGCGGGAGGGACCGGGGAGCTGTTTTTT. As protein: CASSPSQGLAGGTGELFF.

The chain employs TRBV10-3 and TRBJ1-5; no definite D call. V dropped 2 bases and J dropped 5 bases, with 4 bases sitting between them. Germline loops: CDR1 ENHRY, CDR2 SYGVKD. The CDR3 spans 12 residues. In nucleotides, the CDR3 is TGTGCCATCAGTGAGCCGTATCAGCCCCAGCATTTT. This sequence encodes CAISEPYQPQHF.

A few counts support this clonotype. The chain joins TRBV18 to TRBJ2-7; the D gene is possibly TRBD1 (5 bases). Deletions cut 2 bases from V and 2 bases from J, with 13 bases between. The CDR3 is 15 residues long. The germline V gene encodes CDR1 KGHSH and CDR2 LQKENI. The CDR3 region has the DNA TGTGCCAGCTCACCAGGTTCAGGGAATACCTACGAGCAGTACTTC. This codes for CASSPGSGNTYEQYF.

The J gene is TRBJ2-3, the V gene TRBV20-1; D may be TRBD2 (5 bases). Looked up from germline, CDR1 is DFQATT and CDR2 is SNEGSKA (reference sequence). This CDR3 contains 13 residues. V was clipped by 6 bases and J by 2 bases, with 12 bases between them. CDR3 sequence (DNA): TGCAGTGCCAGGACTGGAAACACAGATACGCAGTATTTT. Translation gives CSARTGNTDTQYF.

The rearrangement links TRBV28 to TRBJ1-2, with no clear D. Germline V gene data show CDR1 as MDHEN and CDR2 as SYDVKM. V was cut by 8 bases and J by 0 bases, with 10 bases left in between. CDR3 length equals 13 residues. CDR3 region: CASRTGPNYGYTF. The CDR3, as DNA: TGTGCCAGCCGGACGGGTCCTAACTATGGCTACACCTTC.

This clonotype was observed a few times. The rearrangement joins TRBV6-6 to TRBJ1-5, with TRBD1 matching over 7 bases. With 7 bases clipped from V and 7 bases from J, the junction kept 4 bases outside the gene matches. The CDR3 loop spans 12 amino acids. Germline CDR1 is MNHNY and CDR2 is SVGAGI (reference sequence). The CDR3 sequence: CASTQGEQPQHF. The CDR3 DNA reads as TGTGCCAGCACCCAGGGGGAACAGCCCCAGCATTTT.

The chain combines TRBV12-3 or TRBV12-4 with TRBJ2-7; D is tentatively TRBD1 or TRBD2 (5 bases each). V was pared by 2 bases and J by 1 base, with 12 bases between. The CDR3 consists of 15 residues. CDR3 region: CASSLTFGASYEQYF. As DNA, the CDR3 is TGTGCCAGCAGTTTAACGTTCGGGGCTTCCTACGAGCAGTACTTC.